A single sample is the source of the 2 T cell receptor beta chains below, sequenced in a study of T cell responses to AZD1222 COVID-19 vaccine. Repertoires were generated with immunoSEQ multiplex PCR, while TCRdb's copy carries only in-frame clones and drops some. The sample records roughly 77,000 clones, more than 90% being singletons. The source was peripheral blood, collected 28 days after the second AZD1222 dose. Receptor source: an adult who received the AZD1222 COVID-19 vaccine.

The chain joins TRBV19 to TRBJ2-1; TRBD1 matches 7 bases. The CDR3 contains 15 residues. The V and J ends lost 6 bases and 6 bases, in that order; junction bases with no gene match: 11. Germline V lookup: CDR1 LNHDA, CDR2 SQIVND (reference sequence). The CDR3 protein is CASSHRGPSINEQFF. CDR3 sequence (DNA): TGTGCCAGTAGCCACAGGGGTCCGAGTATCAATGAGCAGTTCTTC.

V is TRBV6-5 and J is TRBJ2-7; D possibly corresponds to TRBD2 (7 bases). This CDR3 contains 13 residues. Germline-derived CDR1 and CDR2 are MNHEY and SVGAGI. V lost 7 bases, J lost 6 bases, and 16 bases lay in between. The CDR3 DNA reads TGTGCCAGCATCGAAGGGGGGGACGGCGAGCAGTACTTC. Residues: CASIEGGDGEQYF.